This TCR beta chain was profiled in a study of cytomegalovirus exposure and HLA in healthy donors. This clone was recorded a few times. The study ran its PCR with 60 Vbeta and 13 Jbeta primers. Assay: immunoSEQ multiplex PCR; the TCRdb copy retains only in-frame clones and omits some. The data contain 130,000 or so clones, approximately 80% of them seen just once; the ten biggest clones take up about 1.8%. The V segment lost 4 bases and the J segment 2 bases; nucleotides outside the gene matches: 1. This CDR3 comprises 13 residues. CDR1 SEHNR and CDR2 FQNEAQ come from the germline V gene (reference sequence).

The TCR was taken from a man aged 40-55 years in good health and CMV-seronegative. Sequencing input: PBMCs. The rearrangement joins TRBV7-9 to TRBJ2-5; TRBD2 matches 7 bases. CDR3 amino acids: CASSSSGQETQYF. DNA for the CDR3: TGTGCCAGCAGCTCTAGCGGACAAGAGACCCAGTACTTC.